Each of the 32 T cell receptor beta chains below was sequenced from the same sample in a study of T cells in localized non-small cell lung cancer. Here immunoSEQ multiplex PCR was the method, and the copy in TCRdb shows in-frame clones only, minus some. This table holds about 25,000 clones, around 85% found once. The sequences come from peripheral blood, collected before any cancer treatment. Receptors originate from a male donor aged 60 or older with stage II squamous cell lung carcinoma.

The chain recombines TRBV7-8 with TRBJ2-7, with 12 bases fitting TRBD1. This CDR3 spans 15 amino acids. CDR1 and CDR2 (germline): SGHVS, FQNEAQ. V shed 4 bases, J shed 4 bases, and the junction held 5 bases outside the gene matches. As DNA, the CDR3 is TGTGCCAGCAGCTCGGGGACAGGGGGCGGGTACGAGCAGTACTTC. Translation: CASSSGTGGGYEQYF. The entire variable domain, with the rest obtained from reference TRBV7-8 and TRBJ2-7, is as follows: GAGVSQSPRYKVAKRGQDVALRCDPISGHVSLFWYQQALGQGPEFLTYFQNEAQLDKSGLPSDRFFAERPEGSVSTLKIQRTQQEDSAVYLCASSSGTGGGYEQYFGPGTRLTVT.

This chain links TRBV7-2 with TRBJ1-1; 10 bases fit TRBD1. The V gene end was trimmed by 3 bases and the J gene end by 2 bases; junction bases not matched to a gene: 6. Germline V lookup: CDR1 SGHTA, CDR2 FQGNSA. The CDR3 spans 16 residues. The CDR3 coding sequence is TGTGCCAGCAGCTTCGGGGGGACAGGGGCAAACACTGAAGCTTTCTTT. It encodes CASSFGGTGANTEAFF.

The chain's CDR3 is CASSLSGQVNTEAFF. CDR3 sequence (DNA): TGTGCCAGCAGTTTATCTGGCCAGGTGAACACTGAAGCTTTCTTT. The chain joins TRBV27 to TRBJ1-1; unclear D gene. V lost 0 bases and J 0 bases, leaving 8 bases between the germline ends. Germline CDR1 MNHEY, CDR2 SMNVEV (reference sequence). The CDR3 is 15 residues long.

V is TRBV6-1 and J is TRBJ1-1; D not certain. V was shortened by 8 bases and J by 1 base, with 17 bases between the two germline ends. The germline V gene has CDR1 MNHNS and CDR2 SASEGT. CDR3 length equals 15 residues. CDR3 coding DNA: TGTGCCAGCCGTCAGGCATGGTGGGAGAACACTGAAGCTTTCTTT. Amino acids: CASRQAWWENTEAFF.

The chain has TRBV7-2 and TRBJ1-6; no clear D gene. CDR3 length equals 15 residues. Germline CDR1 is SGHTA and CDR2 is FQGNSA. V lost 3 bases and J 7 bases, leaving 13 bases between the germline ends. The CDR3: CASSLGLGNNSPLHF. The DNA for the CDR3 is TGTGCCAGCAGCTTGGGTCTAGGGAACAATTCACCCCTCCACTTT.

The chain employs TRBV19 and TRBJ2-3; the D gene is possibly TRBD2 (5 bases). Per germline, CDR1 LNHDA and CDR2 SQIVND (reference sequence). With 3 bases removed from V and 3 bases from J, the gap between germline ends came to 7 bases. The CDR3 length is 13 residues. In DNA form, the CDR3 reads TGTGCCAGTAGTATCCGGGGTACAGATACGCAGTATTTT. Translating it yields CASSIRGTDTQYF.

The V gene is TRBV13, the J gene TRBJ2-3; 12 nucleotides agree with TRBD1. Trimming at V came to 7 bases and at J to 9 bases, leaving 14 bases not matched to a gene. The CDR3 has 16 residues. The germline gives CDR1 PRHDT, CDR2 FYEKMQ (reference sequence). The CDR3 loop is CASMGQGARGGRTQYF. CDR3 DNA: TGTGCCAGCATGGGACAGGGGGCTCGGGGTGGAAGAACGCAGTATTTT.

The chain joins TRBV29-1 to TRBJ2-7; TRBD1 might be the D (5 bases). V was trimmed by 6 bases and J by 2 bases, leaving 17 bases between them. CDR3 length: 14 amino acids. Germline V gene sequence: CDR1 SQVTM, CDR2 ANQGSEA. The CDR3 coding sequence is TGCAGCGTGGACGTGACAGCCTACGCCTACGAGCAGTACTTC. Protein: CSVDVTAYAYEQYF.

The DNA for the CDR3 is TGTGCCAGCAGCTTACTAGCGGGATTCTACAATGAGCAGTTCTTC. It yields the protein CASSLLAGFYNEQFF. J is TRBJ2-1 and V is TRBV11-1; 9 nucleotides align to TRBD2. The germline V gene encodes CDR1 SGHAT and CDR2 FQDESV (reference sequence). With V trimmed by 2 bases and J by 3 bases, 2 bases remained unmatched. The CDR3 runs to 15 residues. Variable domain in full (rest from reference TRBV11-1 and TRBJ2-1): EAEVAQSPRYKITEKSQAVAFWCDPISGHATLYWYRQILGQGPELLVQFQDESVVDDSQLPKDRFSAERLKGVDSTLKIQPAELGDSAMYLCASSLLAGFYNEQFFGPGTRLTVL.

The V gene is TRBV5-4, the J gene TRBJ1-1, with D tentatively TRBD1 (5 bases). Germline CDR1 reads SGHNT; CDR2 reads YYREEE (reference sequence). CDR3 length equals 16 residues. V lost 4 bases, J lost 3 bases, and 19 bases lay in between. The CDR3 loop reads CASSKGPAGIDTEAFF. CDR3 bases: TGTGCCAGCAGCAAGGGACCGGCCGGTATCGACACTGAAGCTTTCTTT.

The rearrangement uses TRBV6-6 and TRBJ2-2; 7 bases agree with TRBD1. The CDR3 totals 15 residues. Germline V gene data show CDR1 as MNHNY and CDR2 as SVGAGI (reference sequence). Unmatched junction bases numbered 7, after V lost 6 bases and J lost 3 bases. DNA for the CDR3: TGTGCCAGCAGGCAAACAGGGGTGGACACCGGGGAGCTGTTTTTT. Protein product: CASRQTGVDTGELFF.

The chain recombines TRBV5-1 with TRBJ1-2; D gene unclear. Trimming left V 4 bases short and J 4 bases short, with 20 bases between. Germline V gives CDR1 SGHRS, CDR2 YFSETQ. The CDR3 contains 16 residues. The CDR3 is CASSPLASSSGYGYTF. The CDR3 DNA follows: TGCGCCAGCAGCCCCTTGGCCTCCTCAAGCGGCTATGGCTACACCTTC.

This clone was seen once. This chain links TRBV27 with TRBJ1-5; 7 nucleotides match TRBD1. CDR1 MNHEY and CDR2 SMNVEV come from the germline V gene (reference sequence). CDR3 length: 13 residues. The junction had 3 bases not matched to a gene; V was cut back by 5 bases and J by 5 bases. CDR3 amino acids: CASSPQGYQPQHF. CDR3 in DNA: TGTGCCAGCAGTCCACAGGGGTATCAGCCCCAGCATTTT.

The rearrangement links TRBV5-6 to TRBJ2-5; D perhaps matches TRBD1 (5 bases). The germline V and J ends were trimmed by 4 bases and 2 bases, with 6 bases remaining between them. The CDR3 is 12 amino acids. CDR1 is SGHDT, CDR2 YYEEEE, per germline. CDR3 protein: CASSRTQETQYF. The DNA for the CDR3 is TGTGCCAGCAGCAGGACACAAGAGACCCAGTACTTC.

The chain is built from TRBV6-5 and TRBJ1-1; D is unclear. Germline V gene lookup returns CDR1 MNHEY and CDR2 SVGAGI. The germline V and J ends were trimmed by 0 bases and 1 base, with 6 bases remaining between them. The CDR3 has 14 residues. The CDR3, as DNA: TGTGCCAGCAGTTACTCGCCGCAGAACACTGAAGCTTTCTTT. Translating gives CASSYSPQNTEAFF.

In DNA form, the CDR3 reads TGTGCCAGCAGTGGCAGGGGTCCAGAGAATGAAGCTTTCTTT. This codes for CASSGRGPENEAFF. The J gene is TRBJ1-1, the V gene TRBV28, with TRBD1 as a possible D gene (6 bases). The CDR3 totals 14 residues. The germline CDR1 and CDR2 sequences are MDHEN and SYDVKM. V dropped 5 bases and J dropped 7 bases, with 17 bases sitting between them.

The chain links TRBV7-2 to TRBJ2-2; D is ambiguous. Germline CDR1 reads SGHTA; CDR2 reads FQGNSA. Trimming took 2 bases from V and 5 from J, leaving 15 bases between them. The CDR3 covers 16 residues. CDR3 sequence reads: CASSLTSAARTGELFF. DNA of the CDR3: TGTGCCAGCAGCTTAACAAGTGCGGCCAGGACCGGGGAGCTGTTTTTT.

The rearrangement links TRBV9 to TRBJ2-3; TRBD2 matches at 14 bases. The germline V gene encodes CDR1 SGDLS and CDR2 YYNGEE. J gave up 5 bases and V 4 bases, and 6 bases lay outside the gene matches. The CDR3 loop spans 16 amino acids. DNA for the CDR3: TGTGCCAGCAGCCCAAGACTAGCGGGAGGGGTAGATACGCAGTATTTT. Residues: CASSPRLAGGVDTQYF.

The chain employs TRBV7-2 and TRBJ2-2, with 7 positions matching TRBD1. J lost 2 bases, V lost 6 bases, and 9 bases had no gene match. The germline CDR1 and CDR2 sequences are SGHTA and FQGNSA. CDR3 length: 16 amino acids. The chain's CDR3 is CASSKQGRGNTGELFF. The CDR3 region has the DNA TGTGCCAGCAGTAAACAGGGGCGAGGCAACACCGGGGAGCTGTTTTTT.

CDR3 in DNA: TGCGCCAGCAGCTCGGGACTAGAGGTTTCCTACGAGCAGTACTTC. Protein: CASSSGLEVSYEQYF. The chain is built from TRBV5-1 and TRBJ2-7, with 8 bases that match TRBD2. Germline V gives CDR1 SGHRS, CDR2 YFSETQ. Germline trimming cut 3 bases from V and 1 base from J; bases unmatched to any gene: 6. The CDR3 has 15 residues.

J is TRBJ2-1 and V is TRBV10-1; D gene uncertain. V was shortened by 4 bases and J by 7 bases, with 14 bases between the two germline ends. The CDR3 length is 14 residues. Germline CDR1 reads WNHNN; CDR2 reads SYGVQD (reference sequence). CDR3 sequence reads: CASSVGQVGNEQFF. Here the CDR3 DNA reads TGCGCCAGCAGTGTGGGCCAGGTGGGGAATGAGCAGTTCTTC.

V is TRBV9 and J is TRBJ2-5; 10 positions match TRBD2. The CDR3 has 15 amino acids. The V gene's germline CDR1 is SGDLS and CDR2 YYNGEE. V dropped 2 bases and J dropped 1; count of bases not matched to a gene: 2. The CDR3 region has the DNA TGTGCCAGCAGCGTTAGCGGGGGGCTCCAAGAGACCCAGTACTTC. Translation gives CASSVSGGLQETQYF.

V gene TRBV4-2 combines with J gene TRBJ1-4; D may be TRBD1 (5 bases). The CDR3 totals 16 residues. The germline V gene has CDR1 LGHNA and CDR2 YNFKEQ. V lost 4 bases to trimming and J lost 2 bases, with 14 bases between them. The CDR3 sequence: CASSRVGGGTNEKLFF. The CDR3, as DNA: TGTGCCAGCAGCCGTGTGGGTGGGGGGACTAATGAAAAACTGTTTTTT.

In nucleotides, the CDR3 is TGTGCCAGCAGTTTAAAGGGTTCGGGCTATGGCTACACCTTC. Translating gives CASSLKGSGYGYTF. V is TRBV27 and J is TRBJ1-2; D gene uncertain. V gave up 2 bases and J gave up 4 bases, with 11 bases separating them. This CDR3 comprises 14 residues. CDR1 MNHEY and CDR2 SMNVEV come from the germline V gene (reference sequence).

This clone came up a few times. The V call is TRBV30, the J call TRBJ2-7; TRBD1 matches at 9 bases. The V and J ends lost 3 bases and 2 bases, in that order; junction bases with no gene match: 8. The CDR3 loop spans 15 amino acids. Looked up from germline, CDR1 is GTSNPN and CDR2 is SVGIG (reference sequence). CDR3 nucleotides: TGTGCCTGGAGCCCGGGACAGGGTATCCCCTACGAGCAGTACTTC. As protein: CAWSPGQGIPYEQYF. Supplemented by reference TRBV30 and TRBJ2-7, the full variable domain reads SQTIHQWPATLVQPVGSPLSLECTVEGTSNPNLYWYRQAAGRGLQLLFYSVGIGQISSEVPQNLSASRPQDRQFILSSKKLLLSDSGFYLCAWSPGQGIPYEQYFGPGTRLTVT.

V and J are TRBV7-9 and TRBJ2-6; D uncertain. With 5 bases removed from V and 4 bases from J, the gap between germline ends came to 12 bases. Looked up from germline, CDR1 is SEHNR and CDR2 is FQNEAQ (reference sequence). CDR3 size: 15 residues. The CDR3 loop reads CASSQQKEGANVLTF. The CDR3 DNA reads TGTGCCAGCAGCCAACAGAAAGAGGGGGCCAACGTCCTGACTTTC.

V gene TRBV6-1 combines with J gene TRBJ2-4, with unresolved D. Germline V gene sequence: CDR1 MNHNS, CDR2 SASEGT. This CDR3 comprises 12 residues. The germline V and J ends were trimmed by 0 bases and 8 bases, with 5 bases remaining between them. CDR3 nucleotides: TGTGCCAGCAGTGAAGCAATGGACATTCAGTACTTC. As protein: CASSEAMDIQYF.

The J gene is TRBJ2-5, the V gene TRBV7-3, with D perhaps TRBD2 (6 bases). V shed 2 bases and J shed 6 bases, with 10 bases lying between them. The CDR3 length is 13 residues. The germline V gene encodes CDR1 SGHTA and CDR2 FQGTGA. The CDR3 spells CASSLLADQTQYF. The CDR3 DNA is TGTGCCAGCAGCTTATTAGCGGACCAGACCCAGTACTTC.

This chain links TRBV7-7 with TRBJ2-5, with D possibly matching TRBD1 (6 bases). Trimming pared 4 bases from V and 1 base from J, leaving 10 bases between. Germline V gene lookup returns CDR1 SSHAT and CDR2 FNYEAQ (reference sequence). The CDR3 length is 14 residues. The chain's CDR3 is CASSYREGQETQYF. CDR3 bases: TGTGCCAGCAGCTACAGGGAAGGCCAAGAGACCCAGTACTTC. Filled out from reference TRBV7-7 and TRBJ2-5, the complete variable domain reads GAGVSQSPRYKVTKRGQDVTLRCDPISSHATLYWYQQALGQGPEFLTYFNYEAQPDKSGLPSDRFSAERPEGSISTLTIQRTEQRDSAMYRCASSYREGQETQYFGPGTRLLVL.

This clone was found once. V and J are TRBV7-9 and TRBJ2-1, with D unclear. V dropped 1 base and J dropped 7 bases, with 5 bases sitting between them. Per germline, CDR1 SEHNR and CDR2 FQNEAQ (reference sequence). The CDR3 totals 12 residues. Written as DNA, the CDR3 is TGTGCCAGCAGCTTAGGGTGGAATGAGCAGTTCTTC. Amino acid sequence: CASSLGWNEQFF.

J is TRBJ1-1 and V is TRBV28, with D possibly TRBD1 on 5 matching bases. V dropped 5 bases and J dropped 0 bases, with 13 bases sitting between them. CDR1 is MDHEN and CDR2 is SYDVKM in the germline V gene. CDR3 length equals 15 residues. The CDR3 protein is CASSGSGSMNTEAFF. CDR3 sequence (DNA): TGTGCCAGCAGTGGATCAGGGAGCATGAACACTGAAGCTTTCTTT.

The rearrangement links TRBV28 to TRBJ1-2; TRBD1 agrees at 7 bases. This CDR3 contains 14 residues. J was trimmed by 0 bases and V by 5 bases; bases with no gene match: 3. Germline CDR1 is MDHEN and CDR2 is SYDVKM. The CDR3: CASSTQGANYGYTF. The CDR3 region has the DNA TGTGCCAGCAGTACCCAGGGGGCTAACTATGGCTACACCTTC.